This T cell receptor (beta chain) was captured by sequencing in a study of blood T cell repertoires in COVID-19. About the research overall: COVID-19 samples, acute and convalescent, were from the United States, Italy and Spain. T cells, B-cell-depleted T cells, or PBMCs provided the cDNA or gDNA that served as material.

The CDR3 sequence is 15 residues long. V gave up 1 base and J gave up 0 bases; unmatched junction bases: 3. Germline V CDR1 and CDR2: PRHDT, FYEKMQ (reference sequence). Participant ages covered about 18 to 100 years across approximately 25 US areas. In the original processing: Reference gene primer amplification in the assay estimated nucleated cell counts. Clones were sequenced by immunoSEQ multiplex PCR, and TCRdb holds only the in-frame ones, with some missing. V, J and clone size reflect that table, while D and trimming were determined from the DNA. The profile covers about 140,000 clones, with roughly four fifths appearing a single time and 1.5% to 2% taken by the ten largest.

What was sequenced was PBMCs or T cells enriched from blood (not recorded which). This TCR derives from a woman aged 18-29 years who had been exposed to COVID-19. J is TRBJ2-7 and V is TRBV13; 7 nucleotides agree with TRBD1. The CDR3: CASSLDSGGSYEQYF. CDR3 in DNA: TGTGCCAGCAGCTTAGACTCAGGGGGCTCCTACGAGCAGTACTTC.